The 19 T cell receptor beta chains presented below share a single source sample, sequenced in a study of blood T cell repertoires in COVID-19. The protocol was immunoSEQ multiplex PCR, while the TCRdb copy is restricted to in-frame clones and leaves out a portion. The data hold a few hundred thousand clones, with over 75% observed a single time. Material for sequencing was PBMCs or T cells enriched from blood (not recorded which). These receptors all stem from a woman in her forties or fifties who had recovered from COVID-19.

The V gene is TRBV9, the J gene TRBJ2-5, with 10 bases matching TRBD2. The CDR3 is made up of 15 amino acids. The V gene's germline CDR1 is SGDLS and CDR2 YYNGEE. Trimming cost V 6 bases and J 5 bases; bases outside gene matches: 10. The CDR3 DNA follows: TGTGCCAGCACGTGGGGGGCTAGCGGGAGTGAGACCCAGTACTTC. This codes for CASTWGASGSETQYF.

This chain links TRBV28 with TRBJ1-5; TRBD1 agrees at 7 bases. From germline, CDR1 is MDHEN and CDR2 SYDVKM. The CDR3 length is 18 residues. The J segment lost 2 bases and the V segment lost 1 base, leaving 11 bases of the junction unmatched. CDR3 region: CASSLSWGGDSGNQPQHF. The DNA of the CDR3 is TGTGCCAGCAGTTTATCCTGGGGTGGGGACAGCGGCAATCAGCCCCAGCATTTT.

The chain combines TRBV24-1 with TRBJ2-2; TRBD2 matches at 11 bases. Germline V gene sequence: CDR1 KGHDR, CDR2 SFDVKD. The CDR3 is 17 residues long. V shed 0 bases and J 4 bases; nucleotides not matched to a gene: 3. The CDR3 is CATSDLTSGSFTGELFF. DNA for the CDR3: TGTGCCACCAGTGATTTGACTAGCGGGAGTTTCACCGGGGAGCTGTTTTTT.

A few counts support this clone. Other nucleotide sequences from this sample produce the same CDR3. The V call is TRBV3-1 (or the pseudogene TRBV3-2), the J call TRBJ1-1, with D possibly TRBD1 on 6 matching bases. Germline V CDR1 and CDR2: LGHDT, YNNKEL (reference sequence). The CDR3 is 14 amino acids. The germline V and J ends were trimmed by 1 base and 4 bases, with 10 bases remaining between them. The CDR3, as DNA: TGTGCCAGCAGCCAAGTTGGGGGCGGCACTGAAGCTTTCTTT. As protein: CASSQVGGGTEAFF.

This rearrangement joins TRBV6-5 to TRBJ2-2; TRBD1 aligns across 7 bases. With V trimmed by 7 bases and J by 0 bases, 5 bases remained unmatched. The CDR3 has 15 residues. Germline V gene data show CDR1 as MNHEY and CDR2 as SVGAGI. CDR3 coding DNA: TGTGCCAGCACCAGGGACAGAACGAACACCGGGGAGCTGTTTTTT. Translated, it gives CASTRDRTNTGELFF.

The rearrangement links TRBV5-4 to TRBJ2-7, with 10 nucleotides matching TRBD1. The CDR3 is 16 residues long. Germline CDR1 and CDR2: SGHNT and YYREEE (reference sequence). V lost 0 bases and J lost 2; bases outside the gene matches: 5. CDR3 sequence: CASSLGGGQGTYEQYF. The CDR3 nucleotides are TGTGCCAGCAGCTTGGGGGGGGGACAGGGGACCTACGAGCAGTACTTC. Together with reference TRBV5-4 and TRBJ2-7, the CDR3 gives the full variable domain: ETGVTQSPTHLIKTRGQQVTLRCSSQSGHNTVSWYQQALGQGPQFIFQYYREEENGRGNFPPRFSGLQFPNYSSELNVNALELDDSALYLCASSLGGGQGTYEQYFGPGTRLTVT.

The J gene is TRBJ2-2, the V gene TRBV7-6; 8 bases are shared with TRBD2. The V gene's germline CDR1 is SGHVS and CDR2 FNYEAQ. The CDR3 length is 16 residues. The ends lost 1 base at V and 4 bases at J; junction bases unmatched: 5. DNA for the CDR3: TGTGCCAGCAGCTTAGAGAGCGGGAGTAGCACCGGGGAGCTGTTTTTT. Translating gives CASSLESGSSTGELFF.

This sequence joins TRBV7-2 and TRBJ2-1, with D possibly matching TRBD2 (5 bases). The V gene lost 0 bases and the J gene lost 4 bases, with 10 bases spanning the gap. Germline V gene data show CDR1 as SGHTA and CDR2 as FQGNSA. The CDR3 runs 15 residues. The CDR3 reads CASSLASGNYNEQFF. DNA for the CDR3: TGTGCCAGCAGCTTAGCGAGCGGTAATTACAATGAGCAGTTCTTC.

V usage is TRBV7-6 and J usage is TRBJ2-1, with a possible D match to TRBD2 (6 bases). Germline values: CDR1 SGHVS, CDR2 FNYEAQ. The V and J ends lost 4 bases and 7 bases respectively, with 11 bases between them. The CDR3 runs to 13 residues. CDR3 loop: CASSSRESNEQFF. The CDR3 DNA follows: TGTGCCAGCAGCTCACGGGAGAGTAATGAGCAGTTCTTC.

The sample holds one count of this clone. J is TRBJ1-5 and V is TRBV12-3 or TRBV12-4; unclear D gene. Trimming stripped 3 bases from V and 6 bases from J, with 9 bases between. This CDR3 is 13 amino acids long. CDR3 coding DNA: TGTGCCAGCAGTTTGAGGAGGGCTCAGCCCCAGCATTTT. It translates to CASSLRRAQPQHF.

This chain joins TRBV6-2 or TRBV6-3 and TRBJ1-2; 7 nucleotides line up with TRBD1. V was pared by 1 base and J by 6 bases, with 8 bases of the junction left unmatched. CDR3 length: 15 amino acids. In germline, CDR1 is MNHEY, CDR2 SVGEGT. CDR3 bases: TGTGCCAGCAGTTACTTTGGAATGACAGGGAATGGCTACACCTTC. It translates to CASSYFGMTGNGYTF.

V gene TRBV6-5 combines with J gene TRBJ1-2; no firm D call. The CDR3 spans 11 residues. Per the germline V gene, CDR1 is MNHEY and CDR2 is SVGAGI. Trimming pared 4 bases from V and 5 bases from J, leaving 5 bases between. The CDR3 sequence is CASSFYYGYTF. The CDR3 region has the DNA TGTGCCAGCAGTTTCTATTATGGCTACACCTTC.

The rearrangement links TRBV5-1 to TRBJ1-1; 7 bases fit TRBD1. CDR1 and CDR2 (germline): SGHRS, YFSETQ. The CDR3 consists of 15 residues. With V trimmed by 5 bases and J by 2 bases, 9 bases remained unmatched. The CDR3 nucleotides read TGCGCCAGCAGTAATAGTGCAGGGGGAAACACTGAAGCTTTCTTT. Translating gives CASSNSAGGNTEAFF.

J is TRBJ1-6 and V is TRBV18; D may be TRBD1 (5 bases). Germline V CDR1 and CDR2: KGHSH, LQKENI. Between the trimmed V and J ends, which lost 5 bases and 5 bases, there was a span of 13 bases. The CDR3 is 15 amino acids. CDR3 DNA: TGTGCCAGCTCATTAGCGGACACTAATAATTCACCCCTCCACTTT. Translating it yields CASSLADTNNSPLHF.

The V and J genes are TRBV27 and TRBJ2-7, with D uncertain. Germline V gene sequence: CDR1 MNHEY, CDR2 SMNVEV (reference sequence). The germline V and J ends were trimmed by 4 bases and 3 bases, with 16 bases remaining between them. The CDR3 spans 15 residues. CDR3 region: CASSSPTGLNYEQYF. The CDR3 region has the DNA TGTGCCAGCAGTTCCCCGACCGGGTTAAACTACGAGCAGTACTTC.

In this sample, this clone turned up once. Here the CDR3 DNA reads TGTGCCAGCTACGGACTAGCAGGACAAAAGGGGGAGCAGTACTTC. This sequence encodes CASYGLAGQKGEQYF. V is TRBV27 and J is TRBJ2-7; 8 nucleotides agree with TRBD2. Looked up from germline, CDR1 is MNHEY and CDR2 is SMNVEV (reference sequence). J lost 7 bases, V lost 8 bases, and 16 bases had no gene match. The CDR3 sequence is 15 residues long.

The chain carries TRBV11-3 and TRBJ2-3; 7 bases are a match to TRBD2. The CDR3 has 16 residues. Unmatched junction bases numbered 7, after V lost 0 bases and J lost 4 bases. From germline, CDR1 is SGHNT and CDR2 YENEEA. CDR3 DNA: TGTGCCAGCAGCTTAGAGTCCAGCGGGAAGGCAGATACGCAGTATTTT. This gives the protein CASSLESSGKADTQYF. Drawing the rest from reference TRBV11-3 and TRBJ2-3, the complete variable domain is EAGVVQSPRYKIIEKKQPVAFWCNPISGHNTLYWYLQNLGQGPELLIRYENEEAVDDSQLPKDRFSAERLKGVDSTLKIQPAELGDSAVYLCASSLESSGKADTQYFGPGTRLTVL.

The gene calls are TRBV28 and TRBJ1-2, with D uncertain. V lost 6 bases and J lost 6, with 8 bases in between. CDR1 MDHEN and CDR2 SYDVKM come from the germline V gene. This CDR3 region has 11 residues. This CDR3 is CASSDSDGYTF. The CDR3 coding sequence is TGTGCCAGCAGCGATTCGGATGGCTACACCTTC.

V and J are TRBV28 and TRBJ2-7; 10 nucleotides align to TRBD2. The CDR3 extends over 16 amino acids. Germline loops: CDR1 MDHEN, CDR2 SYDVKM. Trimming took 6 bases from V and 7 from J; bases not matched to a gene: 15. The CDR3 DNA follows: TGTGCCAGCAGGACGACCGGGACTAGCGTGCCGAGGGAGCAGTACTTC. Amino acids: CASRTTGTSVPREQYF.